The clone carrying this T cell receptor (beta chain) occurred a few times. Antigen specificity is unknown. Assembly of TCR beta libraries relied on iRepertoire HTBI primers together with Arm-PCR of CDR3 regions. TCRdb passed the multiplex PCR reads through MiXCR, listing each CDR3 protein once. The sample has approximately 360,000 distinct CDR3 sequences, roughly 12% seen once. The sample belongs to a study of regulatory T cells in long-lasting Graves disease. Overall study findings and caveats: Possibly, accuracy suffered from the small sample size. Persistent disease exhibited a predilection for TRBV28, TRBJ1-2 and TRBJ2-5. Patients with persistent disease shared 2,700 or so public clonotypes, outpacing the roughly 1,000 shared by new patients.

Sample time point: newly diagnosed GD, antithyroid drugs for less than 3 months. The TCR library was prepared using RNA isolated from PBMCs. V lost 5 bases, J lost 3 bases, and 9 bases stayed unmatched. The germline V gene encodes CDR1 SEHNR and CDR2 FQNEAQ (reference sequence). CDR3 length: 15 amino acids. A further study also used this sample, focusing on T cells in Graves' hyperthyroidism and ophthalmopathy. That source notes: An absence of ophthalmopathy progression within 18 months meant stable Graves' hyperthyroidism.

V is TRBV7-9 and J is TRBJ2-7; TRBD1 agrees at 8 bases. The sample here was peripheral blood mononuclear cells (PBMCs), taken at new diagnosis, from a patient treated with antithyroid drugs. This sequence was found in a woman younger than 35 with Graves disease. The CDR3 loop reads CASSNQQGGLYEQYF. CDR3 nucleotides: TGTGCCAGCAGCAACCAACAGGGGGGCCTCTACGAGCAGTACTTC.